Given below is one T cell receptor beta chain in context. Its antigen has not been determined. No per-base quality is available; no much larger clone lies one base away. The sample's time point label, in plain terms: about 28 days (+/-7) after the second vaccine dose. Per the publication, the treatment or condition label means: meningococcal conjugate vaccine given as trial control. Vaccinee samples were obtained from the UK trials COV001 and COV002, which included a single-blind randomized controlled phase 2/3 trial of AZD1222 (ChAdOx1 nCoV-19) in healthy adults. Trial participant PBMC samples were collected at day 0 and day 28 after the second dose for TCRbeta chain sequencing. The CDR3 regions of human TCRbeta chains were analyzed by immunosequencing. In the authors' own workflow: TCRs in the repertoires were matched against a reference library of SARS-CoV-2-specific TCRs that had been generated with the MIRA antigen-specificity platform. Breadth was defined as the fraction of unique TCRs that were SARS-CoV-2-associated, and depth was defined as the fraction of total T cells that were SARS-CoV-2-associated. Using the MIRA data, each spike-specific TCR was mapped to the spike region that the TCR reacts to and placed in a CD4 or CD8 class. Log10-transformed breadth and depth values were compared by one-way ANOVA with Sidak's multiple comparisons tests. TCRdb provides this immuneACCESS table in a form limited to in-frame rearrangements. Some clones are lacking; in checked studies, under half of them reflect an unresolved V gene, and why the rest are absent is not known. V, J and clone size were drawn from that table, and D and trimming were deduced from the DNA. The sample table lists tens of thousands of clones, about 90% of them with a count of one. The ten largest clones take up approximately 6% of the sample.

This sample is drawn from a study of T cell responses to AZD1222 COVID-19 vaccine (dated by TCRdb to about 2021). Context from the whole study: TCR sequencing was performed for over 230 trial participants, of whom 200 to 210 were given two doses of AZD1222 and about 25 were given two doses of MenACWY control vaccine. Enrollment into the trials was organized by age into subgroups of 18-55, 56-69 and 70-plus years, and those subgroups contained roughly 140, 27 and 60 TCR-sequenced participants, respectively. The full study reports these points: The whole spike protein was spanned by vaccine-associated CD4 TCRs, and dominant responses were seen in regions 160-218 and 743-854. Only six AZD1222 recipients were SARS-CoV-2 seropositive at baseline, limiting conclusions about previously exposed vaccinees. Reportedly, close to half of the unique spike-specific TCRs recognized epitopes lying outside the regions that are mutated in the B.1.351 and B.1.1.7 variants. In the small 56-69-year group, the increase in depth fell short of significance, most likely because of low power. Most participants were white British and females outnumbered males, and the authors suggested that clonal diversity may have been underestimated. Because no day 14 peak-response samples were available, repertoires were characterized only after the peak T cell response. Spike-specific TCR breadth and depth rose significantly after two AZD1222 doses compared with day 0 and with MenACWY recipients.

Unmatched junction bases come to 9, with V trimmed by 0 bases and J by 5 bases. The cysteine opens and the phenylalanine closes a CDR3 of 15 amino acids. The sequence is cut down to CDR3 DNA, 45 bases in frame from base 1. The germline V gene encodes CDR1 GTSNPN and CDR2 SVGIG (reference sequence). The sequencing used peripheral blood, collected 28 days after the second dose of the MenACWY control vaccine. The chain uses TRBV30 and TRBJ2-5; TRBD1 matches 7 bases in the middle. This sequence was found in an adult who received the MenACWY meningococcal vaccine as a control. The CDR3 reads as follows: CAWSVTGVGGETQYF. In nucleotides, the sequence is TGTGCCTGGAGTGTAACAGGGGTGGGTGGGGAGACCCAGTACTTC.